This T cell receptor (beta chain) was documented in a study of shared clonotypes between healthy human individuals. Naivety among CD8 cells was defined by CD45RO negativity and positive CCR7 selection, thereby excluding terminally differentiated effector memory CD45RA+ cells. Assay used: immunoSEQ multiplex PCR; TCRdb lists only in-frame clones, some missing. This sample carries about 2 million clones, about 95% of them seen once, and the ten largest clones take 1.2%. This CDR3 contains 16 residues. V gave up 0 bases and J gave up 1 base, with 12 bases separating them. CDR1 is ENHRY, CDR2 SYGVKD, per germline.

Sequencing was carried out using naive CD8+ T cells sorted from blood. The chain employs TRBV10-3 and TRBJ1-1; the D is unclear. The receptor comes from a man aged 18 to 29 in good health. The CDR3 sequence is CAISESRADKNTEAFF. DNA of the CDR3: TGTGCCATCAGTGAGTCGAGGGCAGATAAGAACACTGAAGCTTTCTTT.